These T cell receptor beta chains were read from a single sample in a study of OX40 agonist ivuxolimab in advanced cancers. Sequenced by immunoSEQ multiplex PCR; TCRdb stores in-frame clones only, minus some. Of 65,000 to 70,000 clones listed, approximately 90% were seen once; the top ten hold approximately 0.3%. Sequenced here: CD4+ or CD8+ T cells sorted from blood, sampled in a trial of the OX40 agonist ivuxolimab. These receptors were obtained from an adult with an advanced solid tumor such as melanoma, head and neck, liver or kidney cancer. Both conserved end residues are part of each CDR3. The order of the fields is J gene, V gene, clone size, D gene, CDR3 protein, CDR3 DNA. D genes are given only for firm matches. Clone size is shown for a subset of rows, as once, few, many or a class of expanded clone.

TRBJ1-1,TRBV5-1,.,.,CASSLGLNTEAFF,TGCGCCAGCAGCTTGGGTCTGAACACTGAAGCTTTCTTT
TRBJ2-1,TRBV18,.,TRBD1,CASSPGDSYNEQFF,TGTGCCAGCTCACCGGGGGACAGCTACAATGAGCAGTTCTTC
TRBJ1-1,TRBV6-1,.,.,CASSDRYRAFF,TGTGCCAGCAGTGACAGGTATAGAGCTTTCTTT
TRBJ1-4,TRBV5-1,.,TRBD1,CASSRDRISANEKLFF,TGCGCCAGCAGCCGGGACAGGATTAGTGCTAATGAAAAACTGTTTTTT
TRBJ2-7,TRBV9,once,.,CASSVVETGYEQYF,TGTGCCAGCAGCGTAGTTGAGACTGGCTACGAGCAGTACTTC
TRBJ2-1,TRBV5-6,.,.,CASSWVVRAVHNEQFF,TGTGCCAGCAGCTGGGTCGTGAGGGCCGTCCACAATGAGCAGTTCTTC
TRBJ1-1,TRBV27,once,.,CASSSVDSHEAFF,TGTGCCAGCAGTTCGGTTGACAGCCACGAAGCTTTCTTT
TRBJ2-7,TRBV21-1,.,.,CASSNCPSSYEQYF,TGTGCCAGCAGCAATTGTCCGAGCTCCTACGAGCAGTACTTC
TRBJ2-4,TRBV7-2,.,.,CASSAQRIFIQYF,TGTGCCAGCAGCGCCCAGAGGATTTTCATTCAGTACTTC
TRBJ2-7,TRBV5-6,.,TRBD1,CASSLAHRGYEQYF,TGTGCCAGCAGCTTGGCCCACAGGGGCTACGAGCAGTACTTC
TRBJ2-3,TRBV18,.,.,CASSPPTAATDTQYF,TGTGCCAGCTCACCACCGACTGCTGCCACAGATACGCAGTATTTT
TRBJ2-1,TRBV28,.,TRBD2,CASSLAGGPSYNEQFF,TGTGCCAGCAGCCTAGCGGGAGGGCCCTCCTACAATGAGCAGTTCTTC
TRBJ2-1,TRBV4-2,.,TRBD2,CASSQVIAGGPYNEQFF,TGTGCCAGCAGCCAGGTCATAGCGGGAGGGCCTTACAATGAGCAGTTCTTC
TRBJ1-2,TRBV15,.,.,CATSRSGPTVNYGYTF,TGTGCCACCAGCAGAAGCGGGCCGACAGTCAACTATGGCTACACCTTC
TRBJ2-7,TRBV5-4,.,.,CASSLNVRGEQYF,TGTGCCAGCAGCTTGAACGTCAGGGGCGAGCAGTACTTC
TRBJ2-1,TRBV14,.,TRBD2,CASSQVGGRAGNEQFF,TGTGCCAGCAGCCAAGTTGGCGGGAGGGCCGGGAATGAGCAGTTCTTC
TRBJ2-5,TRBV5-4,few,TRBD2,CASSLRTSGKETQYF,TGTGCCAGCAGCTTAAGGACTAGCGGGAAAGAGACCCAGTACTTC
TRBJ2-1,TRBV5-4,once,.,CASSSVAESSYNEQFF,TGTGCCAGCAGCAGCGTAGCGGAAAGCTCCTACAATGAGCAGTTCTTC
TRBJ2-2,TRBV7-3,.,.,CASSLQSNTGELFF,TGTGCCAGCAGCTTACAGTCGAACACCGGGGAGCTGTTTTTT
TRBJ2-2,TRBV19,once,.,CASSPGTAWEVTGELFF,TGTGCCAGTAGTCCCGGGACAGCGTGGGAGGTGACCGGGGAGCTGTTTTTT
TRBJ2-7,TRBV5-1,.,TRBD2,CASSSRLAGLFEQYF,TGCGCCAGCAGCTCCAGACTAGCGGGATTGTTCGAGCAGTACTTC
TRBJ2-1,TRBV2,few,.,CASSVSIDNEQFF,TGTGCCAGCAGTGTGTCGATAGACAATGAGCAGTTCTTC
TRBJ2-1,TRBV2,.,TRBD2,CASKRTSLGDYEQFF,TGTGCCAGCAAACGGACTAGTCTTGGGGATTATGAGCAGTTCTTC
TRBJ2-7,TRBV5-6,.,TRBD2,CASSLATSGRTYF,TGTGCCAGCAGCTTGGCCACTAGCGGGAGGACGTACTTC
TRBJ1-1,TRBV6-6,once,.,CASSFTGWTEAFF,TGTGCCAGCAGTTTCACAGGATGGACTGAAGCTTTCTTT
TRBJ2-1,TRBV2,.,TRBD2,CASSEPGGTSGSNEQFF,TGTGCCAGCAGTGAACCAGGTGGGACTAGCGGGAGCAATGAGCAGTTCTTC
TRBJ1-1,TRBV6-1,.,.,CASSEAVATNTEAFF,TGTGCCAGCAGTGAAGCGGTGGCAACGAACACTGAAGCTTTCTTT
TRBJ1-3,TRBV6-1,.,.,CASRTGLGGNTIYF,TGTGCCAGCAGGACGGGCCTGGGAGGAAACACCATATATTTT
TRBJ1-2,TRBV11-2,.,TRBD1,CASSLARTGVYGYTF,TGTGCCAGCAGCTTAGCCCGGACAGGGGTCTATGGCTACACCTTC
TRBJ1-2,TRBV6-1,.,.,CASSASGNPGYTF,TGTGCCAGCAGTGCCTCAGGCAACCCTGGCTACACCTTC
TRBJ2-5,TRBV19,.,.,CASLGTTTHNSGGETQYF,TGTGCCAGTTTAGGGACAACGACCCACAACTCGGGGGGAGAGACCCAGTACTTC
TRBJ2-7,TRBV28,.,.,CASSFKFPGSYEQYF,TGTGCCAGCAGTTTCAAGTTCCCAGGATCGTACGAGCAGTACTTC
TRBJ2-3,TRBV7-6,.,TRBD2,CASSLGTSRSTDTQYF,TGTGCCAGCAGCTTGGGGACTAGCAGAAGCACAGATACGCAGTATTTT
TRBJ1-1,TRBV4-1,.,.,CASSQESWNTEAFF,TGCGCCAGCAGCCAAGAGTCGTGGAACACTGAAGCTTTCTTT
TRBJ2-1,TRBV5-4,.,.,CASSLAGGQGGNEQFF,TGTGCCAGCAGCTTGGCCGGGGGTCAGGGGGGCAATGAGCAGTTCTTC
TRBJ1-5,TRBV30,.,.,CAWSTGLNQPQHF,TGTGCCTGGAGTACAGGATTAAATCAGCCCCAGCATTTT
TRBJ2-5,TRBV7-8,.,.,CASTVRLGGNKETQYF,TGTGCCAGCACCGTAAGACTAGGAGGGAACAAAGAGACCCAGTACTTC
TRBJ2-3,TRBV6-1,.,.,CASSRNVDTQYF,TGTGCCAGCAGCAGGAACGTTGATACGCAGTATTTT
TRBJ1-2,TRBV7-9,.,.,CASSPGLDGYTF,TGTGCCAGCAGCCCAGGGTTGGATGGCTACACCTTC
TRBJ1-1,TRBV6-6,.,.,CASSYVGDRTEAFF,TGTGCCAGCAGTTACGTAGGGGATCGCACTGAAGCTTTCTTT
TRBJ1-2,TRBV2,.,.,CASSEMGPGSGYTF,TGTGCCAGCAGTGAGATGGGCCCGGGGTCAGGCTACACCTTC
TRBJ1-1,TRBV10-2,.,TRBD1,CASHRQGTSGGTEAFF,TGCGCCAGTCATAGACAGGGTACAAGTGGAGGCACTGAAGCTTTCTTT
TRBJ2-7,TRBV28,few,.,CASTTTYEQYF,TGTGCCAGCACAACTACCTACGAGCAGTACTTC
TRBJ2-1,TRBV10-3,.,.,CAISGEKGFYNEQFF,TGTGCCATCAGTGGCGAAAAAGGGTTTTACAATGAGCAGTTCTTC
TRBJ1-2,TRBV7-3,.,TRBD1,CASSPGADRGYGYTF,TGTGCCAGCAGCCCTGGGGCCGACAGGGGGTATGGCTACACCTTC